Detailed here is one T cell receptor beta chain. It has no known antigen specificity. Qualities for individual bases were not recorded, and no much larger clone is one base off. This specimen belongs to a study of PD-1 blockade in classical Hodgkin lymphoma (dated by TCRdb to about 2020). The study in broad terms: Nivolumab dosing was 3 mg/kg intravenously every 2 weeks, continuing until either disease progression or unacceptable toxicity. A peripheral blood immune signature of response to PD-1 blockade in classical Hodgkin lymphoma was defined using TCR beta sequencing and CyTOF. General study outcomes and caveats: Among trial patients, those achieving complete response had baseline diversity similar to that of newly diagnosed patients, while diversity was significantly lower in partial responders and progressors. Newly diagnosed patients were reported to have lower baseline TCR diversity than healthy donors, and relapsed/refractory patients were reported to have lower baseline TCR diversity still. The study was limited to a single clinical trial cohort, and causes of repertoire differences, possibly disease activity or prior therapy, remained undefined. A significant rise by C4D1 was seen in CD4+ but not CD8+ TCR diversity (p=0.0027 vs p=0.16), with the rise being most apparent in complete responders (p=0.02). Lower diversity was observed in patients in whom nivolumab was started less than 1 year after ASCT, and these patients were excluded from later analyses so that confounding by immune reconstitution would be avoided.

Genomic DNA was isolated using the Qiagen DNeasy kit from unsorted PBMCs as well as from negatively selected CD4+ and CD8+ fractions. TCR beta CDR3 regions were amplified by immunoSEQ multiplex PCR using primers annealing to V and J segments. A synthetic immune receptor repertoire was used to minimize amplification bias, and any remaining bias was removed computationally after sequencing. The original methods were these. Repertoire diversity was quantified as the Shannon entropy index using custom Python scripts. Unsorted, CD4+ and CD8+ repertoires were analyzed separately, except in combined analyses where CD4+ and CD8+ sequences were merged in silico. Clonal expansion was defined as a frequency increase of at least 2-fold after treatment compared with C1D1, and clones undetected at baseline were assigned a pseudocount of 0.5. Clones with 0 or 1 copy at C1D1 were defined as singleton clones, while clones with 2 or more copies were defined as non-singleton clones. By matching protein sequences in sorted samples from the same patient, clones expanded in unsorted samples were annotated as CD4+, CD8+ or unknown. Diversity changes from C1D1 to C4D1 were tested in paired samples using Wilcoxon tests. TCRdb mirrors the immuneACCESS table, restricted to in-frame sequences. Some clones are absent from its copies; in checked studies, under half trace to an unresolved V gene, and the reason for the others is unknown. That table gives V, J and clone size, and the DNA gave D and trimming. The sample data list tens of thousands of clones, and about four fifths of these were observed just once. The ten largest clones add up to 17% of the sample.

Read against the paper, the sample's time point label means: cycle 2 day 1 (C2D1) of nivolumab. Every trial patient had relapsed after autologous stem cell transplantation, and cohorts A, B and C differed in prior brentuximab vedotin exposure. A total of roughly 57 patients with relapsed/refractory classical Hodgkin lymphoma made up the trial cohort, and each patient's best overall response was complete response, partial response or progressive disease. Trial patients were treated with single-agent nivolumab in the multi-cohort phase II CheckMate 205 trial. Best overall response was determined by an independent review committee according to the 2007 International Working Group response criteria. Trial PBMCs were collected just before the start of nivolumab (C1D1) and during therapy at cycle 2 day 1 and cycle 4 day 1. Peripheral blood was collected in 8 mL Vacutainer Cell Preparation Tubes, from which PBMCs were isolated by centrifugation and then cryopreserved.

From the cysteine up to the phenylalanine, the CDR3 has a length of 14 residues. This entry keeps only the CDR3 DNA: 42 bases, framed from base 1. V is clipped by 6 bases and J by 3 bases, and the sequence between their germline boundaries is 15 bases long. The germline V gene (reference sequence) sets CDR1 to MNHNY and CDR2 to SVGAGI. The sequence derives from a human donor with classical Hodgkin lymphoma. The sequencing used peripheral blood mononuclear cells (PBMCs), collected before the second cycle of nivolumab. The V gene is TRBV6-6 and the J gene is TRBJ2-7; TRBD2 is a possible D gene, resting on 6 matching bases. The DNA sequence is given as TGTGCCAGCAGCGACGGGGGAATAAACTACGAGCAGTACTTC. The resulting protein is CASSDGGINYEQYF.